This TCR beta chain was documented in a study of T-cell memory formation after mild COVID-19 (dated by TCRdb to about 2021). At the level of the whole study: TCR sequence clusters from the two donors were largely donor specific. In a couple of donors, T-cell clones that expanded and contracted after mild COVID-19 were tracked by sequencing TCRalpha and TCRbeta repertoires over time. Two young, previously healthy adult volunteers, one female and one male, were included in the cohort.

In the case of this clonotype: It has no known antigen specificity. Base-call qualities are not available, and no considerably larger clone is one nucleotide away.

TCRdb shows the sequencer as Illumina NovaSeq 6000. cDNA libraries for TCRalpha and TCRbeta were prepared by 5'RACE using constant-segment primers, with sample barcodes and unique molecular identifiers added. RNA was extracted from every sample with Trizol reagent. Libraries were amplified in two PCR steps, with a second sample barcode and Illumina TruSeq adapters added in the second step. The libraries were sequenced on an Illumina NovaSeq using 2 x 150 bp paired-end reads. On the study's bioinformatics: With migec v1.2.7, reads were demultiplexed and then collapsed into UMI-guided consensus sequences. With mixcr v2.1.11, UMI consensuses were aligned to TRA and TRB V and J templates and assembled into clonotypes. A clonotype was counted as expanded or contracted only when both edgeR and NoisET called the clonotype significant, with the noise models trained on biological replicates. For edgeR calls, a false discovery rate-adjusted p below 0.01 and a log2 fold-change threshold of 1 were applied. As an exploratory analysis of dynamics, max-normalized trajectories of the 1000 most abundant clonotypes were examined with PCA combined with hierarchical clustering. The CD4 or CD8 phenotype of responding clones was assigned using the separately sequenced CD4+ and CD8+ repertoires. Using fastp at Q25 and MiXCR, TCRdb reprocessed the public reads and kept productive beta chains. Each entry is one CDR3 protein sequence, shown with its most common DNA and genes. TCRdb, not the authors, supplied the V and J calls. Counted in this sample were about 290,000 distinct CDR3 sequences; around 15% of them appeared once. The ten largest account for around a fifth of the sample.

Compared with germline, V lacks 3 bases and J lacks 6 bases; bases without a gene match: 4. According to the germline V gene, CDR1 reads SGHRS and CDR2 reads YFSETQ. Taken from cysteine to phenylalanine, the CDR3 has 14 residues. The read is trimmed to its CDR3 DNA, 42 bases read in frame from base 1. Ficoll-Paque density gradient centrifugation was used to isolate PBMCs. General findings and caveats noted by the study authors: From day 15 to 85, contracting clones showed balanced CD4/CD8 phenotypes, whereas a second wave of clones that expanded from day 15 to 37 leaned towards CD4+. The second-wave clones that peaked on day 37 were not confirmed to be SARS-CoV-2 specific. Only two mild cases were covered in the study, and larger cohorts including severe cases with pre-infection samples were considered necessary. Contracting CD4+ clones were located mainly in the CM and EM memory subsets, whereas CD8+ clones were found to be enriched in EMRA. Some responding clones were found in pre-infection memory, which suggests that pre-existing cross-reactive memory T cells took part in the SARS-CoV-2 response.

Sequences were obtained from PBMCs or a T cell subset sorted from them (not recorded which). The chain employs TRBV5-1 and TRBJ2-2; TRBD1 lines up with 8 middle nucleotides. The receptor's source is a man aged 18 to 30 who had mild COVID-19 (a few samples of this study predate the infection). The sample titles of this study are shuffled in the database, so cell type and time point are left out; the donor was told from shared clones. The CDR3 has the sequence CASSSETGAGELFF. The DNA reads TGCGCCAGCAGCTCCGAGACAGGGGCCGGGGAGCTGTTTTTT.